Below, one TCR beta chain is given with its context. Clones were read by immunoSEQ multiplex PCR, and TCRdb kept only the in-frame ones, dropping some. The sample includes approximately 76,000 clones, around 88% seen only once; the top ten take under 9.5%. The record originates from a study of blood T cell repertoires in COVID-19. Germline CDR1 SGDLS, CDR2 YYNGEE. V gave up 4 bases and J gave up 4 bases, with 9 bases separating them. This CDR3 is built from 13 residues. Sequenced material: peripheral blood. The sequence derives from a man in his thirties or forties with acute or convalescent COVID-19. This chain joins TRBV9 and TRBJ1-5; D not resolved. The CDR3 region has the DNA TGTGCCAGCAGCCCTAACGATAATCAGCCCCAGCATTTT. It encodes CASSPNDNQPQHF.